A selection of T cell receptor beta chains follows, all from one sample in a study of blood T cell repertoires in COVID-19. The protocol was immunoSEQ multiplex PCR, while the TCRdb copy is restricted to in-frame clones and leaves out a portion. The sample has about 380,000 clones, 81% seen once; the top ten hold 1.1%. The sample taken for sequencing was peripheral blood. Receptor source: a human donor with acute or convalescent COVID-19. The donor label of this sample is uncertain. CDR3s include the opening cysteine and the closing phenylalanine or tryptophan. The D gene is left open where the match is weak. Clone size appears in some rows only: once, few, many, or a class for an expanded clone.

clone size	D gene	V gene	J gene	CDR3 protein	CDR3 DNA
-	TRBD1	TRBV4-2	TRBJ1-2	CASSQVGTARNYGYTF	TGTGCCAGCAGCCAGGTAGGGACAGCTAGAAACTATGGCTACACCTTC
-	TRBD2	TRBV7-9	TRBJ2-3	CASSFLAGGVDTQYF	TGTGCCAGCAGCTTTCTAGCGGGAGGGGTAGATACGCAGTATTTT
-	-	TRBV12-3/TRBV12-4	TRBJ2-1	CASSPATVSEQFF	TGTGCCAGCAGTCCCGCGACAGTTAGTGAGCAGTTCTTC
-	-	TRBV3-1/TRBV3-2	TRBJ1-5	CASSPTPFREQPQHF	TGTGCCAGCAGCCCTACTCCGTTCCGGGAACAGCCCCAGCATTTT
-	-	TRBV28	TRBJ1-1	CASSASQGRTEAFF	TGTGCCAGCAGCGCGTCGCAGGGTCGAACTGAAGCTTTCTTT
-	-	TRBV13	TRBJ1-2	CASNMVGGGDYGYTF	TGTGCCAGCAATATGGTTGGGGGGGGAGACTATGGCTACACCTTC
-	-	TRBV29-1	TRBJ2-7	CSVSDSAWRGEQYF	TGCAGCGTTTCGGACAGCGCCTGGCGCGGCGAGCAGTACTTC
-	-	TRBV9	TRBJ1-1	CASSVSTPGGRTEAFF	TGTGCCAGCAGCGTATCGACCCCGGGGGGGCGGACTGAAGCTTTCTTT
-	-	TRBV6-5	TRBJ1-2	CASSYGGRKSNGYTF	TGTGCCAGCAGTTACGGGGGCAGAAAGTCTAATGGCTACACCTTC
few	TRBD1	TRBV2	TRBJ2-7	CASSGDRRSYEQYF	TGTGCCAGCAGTGGGGACAGGCGATCCTACGAGCAGTACTTC
-	TRBD1	TRBV5-1	TRBJ1-4	CASSPQGGKLFF	TGCGCCAGCAGCCCGCAGGGGGGAAAACTGTTTTTT
once	-	TRBV6-5	TRBJ2-3	CASSRRGDTQYF	TGTGCCAGCAGTCGTCGGGGGGATACGCAGTATTTT
-	-	TRBV20-1	TRBJ2-2	CSAQGAGELFF	TGCAGTGCTCAGGGTGCCGGGGAGCTGTTTTTT
-	-	TRBV11-2	TRBJ2-3	CASSPPGDTQYF	TGTGCCAGCAGCCCACCCGGAGATACGCAGTATTTT
-	TRBD2	TRBV10-2	TRBJ2-1	CASSGLAGLYNEQFF	TGCGCCAGCAGTGGACTAGCGGGCCTCTACAATGAGCAGTTCTTC
once	-	TRBV28	TRBJ1-2	CASRLEYGYTF	TGTGCCAGCAGATTAGAGTACGGCTACACCTTC
-	TRBD1	TRBV7-6	TRBJ2-1	CASSPPGQVTNKQFF	TGTGCCAGCAGCCCACCGGGACAGGTTACGAATAAGCAGTTCTTC
-	TRBD1	TRBV5-5	TRBJ1-6	CASSSQGAKGSPLHF	TGTGCCAGCAGCTCCCAGGGGGCTAAGGGGTCACCCCTCCACTTT
-	-	TRBV6-5	TRBJ1-4	CASRPGGGGEKLFF	TGTGCCAGCAGGCCTGGGGGCGGAGGTGAAAAACTGTTTTTT
once	TRBD2	TRBV27	TRBJ2-2	CASSLSIRASGVTGELFF	TGTGCCAGCAGTTTATCGATAAGGGCTAGCGGGGTGACCGGGGAGCTGTTTTTT
-	-	TRBV19	TRBJ1-2	CASSPHPGTKIPGGYTF	TGTGCCAGTAGTCCTCACCCCGGGACTAAGATACCTGGGGGCTACACCTTC
few	-	TRBV18	TRBJ1-2	CASSPPEVGGGYTF	TGTGCCAGCTCACCACCGGAGGTCGGAGGTGGCTACACCTTC
-	-	TRBV2	TRBJ1-1	CASGYYSQAFF	TGTGCCAGCGGATACTACTCCCAAGCTTTCTTT
-	-	TRBV4-2	TRBJ1-4	CASSQEQGWGEKLFF	TGTGCCAGCAGCCAAGAGCAGGGTTGGGGTGAAAAACTGTTTTTT